This T cell receptor (beta chain) was found in a study of blood T cell repertoires in COVID-19. Study summary: The study drew acute and convalescent COVID-19 samples from the United States, Italy and Spain. PBMCs, B-cell-depleted T cells, or T cells provided the cDNA or gDNA that made up the material.

The study recruited people aged roughly 18 to 100 years across approximately 23 US areas. Germline V lookup: CDR1 SGDLS, CDR2 YYNGEE. The CDR3 totals 15 residues. The J segment lost 6 bases and the V segment lost 3 bases, leaving 6 bases of the junction unmatched. The assay was immunoSEQ multiplex PCR, and TCRdb's table has in-frame clones only and misses some. The sample lists about 81,000 clones; roughly 91% were seen once. The sequenced material came from PBMCs or T cells enriched from blood (not recorded which). This receptor was identified in a woman in her forties or fifties with acute COVID-19. The chain employs TRBV9 and TRBJ1-2; TRBD1 matches 12 bases. CDR3 loop: CASSASGTGGHGYTF. The CDR3 DNA follows: TGTGCCAGCAGCGCGTCCGGGACAGGGGGCCATGGCTACACCTTC.